This TCR beta chain is drawn from a study of shared clonotypes between healthy human individuals. Positively selected for CCR7, the CD45RO-negative cells used as naive CD8 cells excluded terminally differentiated effector memory CD45RA+ cells. Whole-study results and caveats: Clonotypes not shared had lower generation probabilities than those common to all four donors. Naive subsets, compared against memory subsets, generally had larger estimated richness values. Large sequencing depth failed to make sorted-subset sequencing complete, rarefaction showed.

On this clone itself: The antigen is not known.

A deep-level run was used for the assay. Here immunoSEQ multiplex PCR was the method, and the copy in TCRdb shows in-frame clones only, minus some. The sample contains about 2 million clones, approximately 94% of which appear only once. This CDR3 is 14 amino acids long. In germline, CDR1 is SGHDT, CDR2 YYEEEE. The V end lost 0 bases, the J end lost 6 bases, and 9 bases lay between the germline ends. The clonotype originates from a young man in good health. The gene calls are TRBV5-6 and TRBJ2-2; D not certain. Specimen: naive CD8+ T cells sorted from blood. The CDR3 DNA sequence: TGTGCCAGCAGCTTGGGTTTGCTCGCCGGGGAGCTGTTTTTT. It specifies CASSLGLLAGELFF.